A single sample gave rise to the 16 T cell receptor beta chains below, sequenced in a study of blood T cell repertoires in COVID-19 (dated by TCRdb to about 2020). Receptor libraries were prepared by the immunoSEQ multiplex PCR assay. Here the immuneACCESS table is served through TCRdb, limited to in-frame sequences with V and J called. Missing clones are a known gap in these copies; in checked studies unresolved V genes cover under half, and the rest lacks a known reason. Present in this sample are approximately 160,000 clones, more than 80% of which were seen just once. Around 2% of the sample belongs to the ten largest clones. The specimen sequenced was peripheral blood. These receptor sequences come from a woman aged 55 to 70 with COVID-19, enrolled during active disease.

This chain uses TRBV6-5 with TRBJ2-5; TRBD1 is a possible D gene (6 bases). The CDR3 is made up of 13 amino acids. The V and J ends lost 2 bases and 2 bases respectively, with 6 bases between them. Germline CDR1 is MNHEY and CDR2 is SVGAGI. CDR3 protein: CASSYDRQETQYF. The CDR3 coding sequence is TGTGCCAGCAGTTACGACAGGCAAGAGACCCAGTACTTC.

The V call is TRBV2, the J call TRBJ2-3; no reliable D call. Germline V CDR1 and CDR2: SNHLY, FYNNEI. The length of the CDR3 is 12 residues. Between the trimmed V and J ends, which lost 1 base and 8 bases, there was a span of 7 bases. In DNA, the CDR3 is TGTGCCAGCAGTGAAGGGTCCAGTACGCAGTATTTT. Residues: CASSEGSSTQYF.

V and J are TRBV5-1 and TRBJ1-1; TRBD1 aligns across 7 bases. From germline, CDR1 is SGHRS and CDR2 YFSETQ. This CDR3 contains 15 residues. The V and J ends lost 0 bases and 5 bases, in that order; junction bases with no gene match: 7. Here the CDR3 reads CASSLVEGARTEAFF. In DNA, the CDR3 is TGCGCCAGCAGCTTGGTGGAGGGGGCTAGGACTGAAGCTTTCTTT.

This chain connects TRBV6-1 to TRBJ1-3, with D unclear. This CDR3 contains 14 residues. Germline lookup yields CDR1 MNHNS and CDR2 SASEGT. Trimming took 2 bases from V and 4 from J, leaving 9 bases between them. The CDR3 loop reads CASSERRSGNTIYF. The CDR3 DNA sequence: TGTGCCAGCAGTGAACGGAGGTCGGGAAACACCATATATTTT.

The rearrangement uses TRBV20-1 and TRBJ1-2; D gene ambiguous. Between the trimmed V and J ends, which lost 6 bases and 6 bases, there was a span of 5 bases. The germline gives CDR1 DFQATT, CDR2 SNEGSKA (reference sequence). The CDR3 is 9 residues long. CDR3 loop: CSAGNGYTF. DNA of the CDR3: TGCAGTGCCGGGAATGGCTACACCTTC.

This clone was picked up one time. The chain links TRBV29-1 to TRBJ1-1; D not certain. Germline assignment: CDR1 SQVTM and CDR2 ANQGSEA. CDR3 length: 12 amino acids. The V gene lost 7 bases and the J gene lost 0 bases, with 9 bases spanning the gap. The CDR3 DNA reads TGCAGCGCCGGGTCCATGAACACTGAAGCTTTCTTT. Protein product: CSAGSMNTEAFF.

The chain is built from TRBV6-5 and TRBJ1-2, with TRBD1 as a possible D gene (5 bases). Germline CDR1 and CDR2: MNHEY and SVGAGI. Deletions cut 5 bases from V and 2 bases from J, with 12 bases between. The CDR3 is 14 residues long. CDR3 in amino acids: CASSLQTENYGYTF. As DNA, the CDR3 is TGTGCCAGCAGTCTGCAGACAGAAAACTATGGCTACACCTTC.

The chain employs TRBV24-1 and TRBJ2-1; 7 nucleotides agree with TRBD1. The V gene end was trimmed by 9 bases and the J gene end by 5 bases; junction bases not matched to a gene: 6. CDR3 length: 13 amino acids. In germline, CDR1 is KGHDR, CDR2 SFDVKD. The CDR3 spells CATEDRQNNEQFF. CDR3 coding DNA: TGTGCCACCGAGGACAGGCAAAACAATGAGCAGTTCTTC.

This chain links TRBV9 with TRBJ2-3, with 12 nucleotides matching TRBD2. Germline CDR1 is SGDLS and CDR2 is YYNGEE. CDR3 length: 18 residues. V lost 3 bases and J lost 3; bases outside the gene matches: 11. CDR3 sequence reads: CASSGTSGGLTLTDTQYF. The DNA of the CDR3 is TGTGCCAGCAGCGGTACTAGCGGGGGGCTCACGTTGACAGATACGCAGTATTTT.

V and J are TRBV12-3 or TRBV12-4 and TRBJ1-2, with D possibly TRBD1 on 6 matching bases. The V gene lost 5 bases and the J gene lost 3 bases, with 10 bases spanning the gap. This CDR3 is built from 13 residues. The CDR3 loop reads CASSDGTYYGYTF. The CDR3 DNA is TGTGCCAGCAGTGACGGGACATACTATGGCTACACCTTC.

The CDR3 DNA is TGTGCCAGCAGCCGCGGGACGTCGGAAAAACTGTTTTTT. Translation gives CASSRGTSEKLFF. The chain employs TRBV7-9 and TRBJ1-4, with a possible D match to TRBD1 (5 bases). V was shortened by 5 bases and J by 8 bases, with 12 bases between the two germline ends. CDR3 length equals 13 residues. Per the germline V gene, CDR1 is SEHNR and CDR2 is FQNEAQ (reference sequence).

This clone has just one count. This sequence joins TRBV27 and TRBJ2-3, with 7 nucleotides matching TRBD2. Germline trimming cut 1 base from V and 1 base from J; bases unmatched to any gene: 5. The CDR3 runs to 16 residues. Germline CDR1 reads MNHEY; CDR2 reads SMNVEV (reference sequence). The CDR3 DNA reads TGTGCCAGCAGTTTATTGCGGGGGAAGGGCACAGATACGCAGTATTTT. Protein: CASSLLRGKGTDTQYF.

This chain connects TRBV5-6 to TRBJ1-2; 9 bases match TRBD1. The germline CDR1 and CDR2 sequences are SGHDT and YYEEEE. The V and J ends lost 7 bases and 2 bases, in that order; junction bases with no gene match: 3. The CDR3 covers 13 residues. CDR3 sequence: CASGQGPNYGYTF. As DNA, the CDR3 is TGTGCCAGCGGACAGGGGCCAAACTATGGCTACACCTTC. Full variable domain (outside the CDR3, taken from reference TRBV5-6 and TRBJ1-2): DAGVTQSPTHLIKTRGQQVTLRCSPKSGHDTVSWYQQALGQGPQFIFQYYEEEERQRGNFPDRFSGHQFPNYSSELNVNALLLGDSALYLCASGQGPNYGYTFGSGTRLTVV.

This clone was picked up one time. This chain connects TRBV19 to TRBJ1-2; unclear D gene. In germline, CDR1 is LNHDA, CDR2 SQIVND (reference sequence). This CDR3 has 13 residues. V was clipped by 3 bases and J by 6 bases, with 11 bases between them. The CDR3 is CASSIGPGDGYTF. CDR3 nucleotide sequence: TGTGCCAGTAGTATTGGGCCCGGGGATGGCTACACCTTC.

The V call is TRBV7-2, the J call TRBJ2-1, with 7 nucleotides matching TRBD2. CDR1 and CDR2 (germline): SGHTA, FQGNSA. Trimming cost V 5 bases and J 3 bases; bases outside gene matches: 10. There are 16 residues in the CDR3. CDR3 sequence reads: CASSPNGGGVYNEQFF. The DNA for the CDR3 is TGTGCCAGCAGCCCCAATGGGGGGGGAGTCTACAATGAGCAGTTCTTC.

The genes are TRBV6-1 and TRBJ2-7, with 12 bases aligning to TRBD1. The CDR3 is 15 amino acids. Germline V gene sequence: CDR1 MNHNS, CDR2 SASEGT. The ends lost 3 bases at V and 5 bases at J; junction bases unmatched: 5. For the CDR3, the DNA is TGTGCCAGCAGTGAGGGGACAGGGGGCTTCCACGAGCAGTACTTC. Amino acids: CASSEGTGGFHEQYF.